This TCR beta chain was observed in a study of blood T cell repertoires in COVID-19. The CDR3 spans 12 residues. Germline CDR1 SEHNR, CDR2 FQNEAQ (reference sequence). V lost 3 bases and J lost 6; bases outside the gene matches: 0. Clinical history reported by participants formed the basis on which cohorts were assigned. Two negative PCRs, clearance, or symptom resolution had been documented for recovered Cohort 3 donors. In the authors' workflow: Reference gene primers were amplified, and this amplification served to estimate nucleated cell counts. Assay: immunoSEQ multiplex PCR; the TCRdb copy retains only in-frame clones and omits some. V and J calls and clone size follow that table, whereas D and trimming were derived from the DNA. The data show some 130,000 clones, around 88% seen once.

The chain recombines TRBV7-9 with TRBJ1-1; TRBD1 matches at 8 bases. The specimen was PBMCs or T cells enriched from blood (not recorded which). The receptor comes from a woman in her forties or fifties who had recovered from COVID-19. The CDR3 DNA sequence: TGTGCCAGCAGCTTGGACAGGGCTGAAGCTTTCTTT. It specifies CASSLDRAEAFF. The whole variable domain, remainder taken from reference TRBV7-9 and TRBJ1-1, is DTGVSQNPRHKITKRGQNVTFRCDPISEHNRLYWYRQTLGQGPEFLTYFQNEAQLEKSRLLSDRFSAERPKGSFSTLEIQRTEQGDSAMYLCASSLDRAEAFFGQGTRLTVV.